This T cell receptor beta chain emerged from a study of blood T cell repertoires in COVID-19. Turning to the study itself: PBMCs, B-cell-depleted T cells, or T cells were the source of the cDNA or gDNA that made up the material.

This clone was observed a handful of times. Trimming removed 5 bases from V and 0 bases from J; junction bases left unmatched: 15. In germline, CDR1 is SGHTA, CDR2 FQGNSA. This CDR3 spans 19 amino acids. In the original analysis: Cell counts per sample came from amplifying reference gene primers. Data came from immunoSEQ multiplex PCR; TCRdb stores just in-frame clones and leaves some out. Clone size and the V and J calls come from that table; the DNA yielded D and trimming. This table holds about 300,000 clones, about 89% found once. This chain joins TRBV7-2 and TRBJ2-1; 8 bases map to TRBD2. Sequencing was done on a sample of peripheral blood. This TCR was recovered from a woman aged 40 to 50 who had recovered from COVID-19. The CDR3: CASSPWGASGPSSYNEQFF. The CDR3 DNA reads as TGTGCCAGCAGCCCATGGGGGGCTAGCGGGCCAAGCTCCTACAATGAGCAGTTCTTC.